This T cell receptor (beta chain) came from a study of T cell responses to AZD1222 COVID-19 vaccine. From germline, CDR1 is MNHNY and CDR2 SVGAGI (reference sequence). Trimming left V 3 bases short and J 2 bases short, with 6 bases between. This CDR3 has 13 amino acids. As regards this clone: The antigen is unknown. Other DNA sequences in this specimen translate into the identical CDR3.

Study-level points and caveats: Spike-wide coverage was observed for vaccine-associated CD4 TCRs, with dominant responses at 160-218 and 743-854. Only a handful of AZD1222 recipients, several in all, had baseline seropositivity.

Using immunoSEQ multiplex PCR, the repertoire was profiled, and TCRdb retains in-frame clones only, with some absent. The sample has over 100,000 clones; over 90% are singletons. The sequence derives from an adult in good health. The sample here was peripheral blood, taken on day 0 of AZD1222 vaccination. This rearrangement joins TRBV6-6 to TRBJ2-3, with D unclear. CDR3 sequence reads: CASSYRITDTQYF. The CDR3 coding sequence is TGTGCCAGCAGTTATAGGATCACAGATACGCAGTATTTT.